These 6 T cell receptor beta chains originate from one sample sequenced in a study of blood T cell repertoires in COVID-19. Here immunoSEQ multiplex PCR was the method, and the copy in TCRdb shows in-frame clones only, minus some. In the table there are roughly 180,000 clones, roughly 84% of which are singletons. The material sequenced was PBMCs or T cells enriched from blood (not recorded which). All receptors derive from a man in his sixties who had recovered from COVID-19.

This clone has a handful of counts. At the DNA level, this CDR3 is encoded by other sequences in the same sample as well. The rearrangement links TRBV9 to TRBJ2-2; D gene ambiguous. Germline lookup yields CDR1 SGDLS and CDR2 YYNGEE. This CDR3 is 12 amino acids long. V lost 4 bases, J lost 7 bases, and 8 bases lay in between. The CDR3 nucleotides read TGTGCCAGCAGCCCTCCGGTCGGGGAGCTGTTTTTT. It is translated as CASSPPVGELFF.

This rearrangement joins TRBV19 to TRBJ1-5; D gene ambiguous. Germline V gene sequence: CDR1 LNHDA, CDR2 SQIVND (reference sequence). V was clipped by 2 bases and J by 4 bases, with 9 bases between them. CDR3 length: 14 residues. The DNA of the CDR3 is TGTGCCAGTAGTATAATTCTACAGAATCAGCCCCAGCATTTT. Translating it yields CASSIILQNQPQHF.

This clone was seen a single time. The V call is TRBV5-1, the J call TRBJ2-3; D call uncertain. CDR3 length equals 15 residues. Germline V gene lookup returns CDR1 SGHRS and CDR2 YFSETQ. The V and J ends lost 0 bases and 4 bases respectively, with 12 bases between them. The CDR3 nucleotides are TGCGCCAGCAGCTTGGGGCAGGTTGGTTCAGATACGCAGTATTTT. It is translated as CASSLGQVGSDTQYF.

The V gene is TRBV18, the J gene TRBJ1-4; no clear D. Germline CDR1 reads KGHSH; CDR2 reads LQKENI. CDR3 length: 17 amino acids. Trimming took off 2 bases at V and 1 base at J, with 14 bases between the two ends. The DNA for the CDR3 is TGTGCCAGCTCACCAGGGCAGGTTGGGCAAACTAATGAAAAACTGTTTTTT. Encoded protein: CASSPGQVGQTNEKLFF. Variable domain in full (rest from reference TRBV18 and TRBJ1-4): NAGVMQNPRHLVRRRGQEARLRCSPMKGHSHVYWYRQLPEEGLKFMVYLQKENIIDESGMPKERFSAEFPKEGPSILRIQQVVRGDSAAYFCASSPGQVGQTNEKLFFGSGTQLSVL.

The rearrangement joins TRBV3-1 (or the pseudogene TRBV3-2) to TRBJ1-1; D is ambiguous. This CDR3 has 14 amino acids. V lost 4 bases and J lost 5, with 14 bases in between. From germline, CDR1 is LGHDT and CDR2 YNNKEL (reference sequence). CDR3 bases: TGTGCCAGCAGCCGGAATCGGAGAGGGACTGAAGCTTTCTTT. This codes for CASSRNRRGTEAFF.

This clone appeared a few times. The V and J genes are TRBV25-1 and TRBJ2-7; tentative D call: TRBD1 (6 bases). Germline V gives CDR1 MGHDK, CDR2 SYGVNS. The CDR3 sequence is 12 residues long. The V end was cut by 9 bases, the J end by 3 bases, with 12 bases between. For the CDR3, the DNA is TGTGCCAGTAGGGGGACCATCTACGAGCAGTACTTC. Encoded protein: CASRGTIYEQYF.